The 27 T cell receptor beta chains given below trace back to one sample, sequenced in a study of blood T cell repertoires in COVID-19. Method: immunoSEQ multiplex PCR; TCRdb's copy keeps in-frame clones and lacks some. This sample has about 310,000 clones, with roughly 90% found just once. The sequencing sample was made of PBMCs or T cells enriched from blood (not recorded which). These receptor sequences come from a woman between 35 and 50 years old who had recovered from COVID-19.

The V and J genes are TRBV12-2 and TRBJ2-7; TRBD2 is taken as the D call from the table, unchecked against the DNA. TRBV12-2 is a documented pseudogene. This CDR3 comprises 15 residues. CDR3 nucleotides: TGTGCAAGTCGCTCTAGACTAGAGGTCTCCTACGAGCAGTACTTC. Its protein product is CASRSRLEVSYEQYF.

The V gene is TRBV29-1, the J gene TRBJ1-5, with D unclear. Germline CDR1 reads SQVTM; CDR2 reads ANQGSEA. V was shortened by 4 bases and J by 5 bases, with 12 bases between the two germline ends. The length of the CDR3 is 13 residues. The CDR3, as DNA: TGCAGCGTTGCGGGGAATTTGGATCAGCCCCAGCATTTT. It encodes CSVAGNLDQPQHF.

Only a few counts were recorded for this clone. This sequence joins TRBV5-1 and TRBJ2-2; D is ambiguous. Per the germline V gene, CDR1 is SGHRS and CDR2 is YFSETQ. The V end was cut by 4 bases, the J end by 2 bases, with 15 bases between. The CDR3 totals 16 residues. Written as DNA, the CDR3 is TGCGCCAGCAGCGCCACGACACCTTCTAACACCGGGGAGCTGTTTTTT. Protein product: CASSATTPSNTGELFF.

The V gene is TRBV28, the J gene TRBJ1-1, with 8 positions matching TRBD1. Looked up from germline, CDR1 is MDHEN and CDR2 is SYDVKM. The CDR3 loop spans 15 amino acids. V shed 4 bases and J 1 base; nucleotides not matched to a gene: 5. CDR3 DNA sequence: TGTGCCAGCAGTTCGACAGGGGAAGCGAACACTGAAGCTTTCTTT. Protein: CASSSTGEANTEAFF.

The gene calls are TRBV5-1 and TRBJ2-1, with 7 bases matching TRBD2. J lost 4 bases, V lost 6 bases, and 10 bases had no gene match. The germline gives CDR1 SGHRS, CDR2 YFSETQ. The CDR3 loop spans 15 amino acids. The CDR3 is CASKLASETYNEQFF. The DNA of the CDR3 is TGCGCCAGCAAACTAGCGAGCGAAACATACAATGAGCAGTTCTTC. Complete variable domain (other parts from reference TRBV5-1 and TRBJ2-1): KAGVTQTPRYLIKTRGQQVTLSCSPISGHRSVSWYQQTPGQGLQFLFEYFSETQRNKGNFPGRFSGRQFSNSRSEMNVSTLELGDSALYLCASKLASETYNEQFFGPGTRLTVL.

The V gene is TRBV10-3, the J gene TRBJ2-1, with a tentative D call TRBD1 (5 bases). Per the germline V gene, CDR1 is ENHRY and CDR2 is SYGVKD. This CDR3 has 14 amino acids. Trimming removed 2 bases from V and 7 bases from J, with 12 bases in between. CDR3 sequence: CAISETGLRNEQFF. CDR3 nucleotide sequence: TGTGCCATCAGTGAGACAGGCCTTAGGAATGAGCAGTTCTTC.

The chain is built from TRBV9 and TRBJ1-2; no clear D gene. The CDR3 consists of 14 residues. V was cut by 0 bases and J by 3 bases, with 9 bases left in between. The germline V gene has CDR1 SGDLS and CDR2 YYNGEE. CDR3 amino acids: CASSVGMADYGYTF. In nucleotides, the CDR3 is TGTGCCAGCAGCGTAGGGATGGCGGACTATGGCTACACCTTC.

This clone has just a few counts. The V call is TRBV19, the J call TRBJ1-2, with 7 bases fitting TRBD1. V lost 8 bases and J lost 4; bases outside the gene matches: 4. The CDR3 spans 12 residues. Germline CDR1 LNHDA, CDR2 SQIVND (reference sequence). CDR3 loop: CASETGSYGYTF. DNA for the CDR3: TGTGCCAGTGAGACAGGGAGCTATGGCTACACCTTC. The complete variable domain, with remaining parts taken from reference TRBV19 and TRBJ1-2, reads DGGITQSPKYLFRKEGQNVTLSCEQNLNHDAMYWYRQDPGQGLRLIYYSQIVNDFQKGDIAEGYSVSREKKESFPLTVTSAQKNPTAFYLCASETGSYGYTFGSGTRLTVV.

The V gene is TRBV9, the J gene TRBJ1-5; 9 nucleotides line up with TRBD1. CDR1 is SGDLS, CDR2 YYNGEE, per germline. The V and J ends lost 3 bases and 3 bases, in that order; junction bases with no gene match: 4. The CDR3 extends over 15 amino acids. The chain's CDR3 is CASSAGQGFNQPQHF. In nucleotides, the CDR3 is TGTGCCAGCAGCGCGGGACAGGGATTCAATCAGCCCCAGCATTTT. The full variable domain, in which reference TRBV9 and TRBJ1-5 provide the parts outside the CDR3, is DSGVTQTPKHLITATGQRVTLRCSPRSGDLSVYWYQQSLDQGLQFLIQYYNGEERAKGNILERFSAQQFPDLHSELNLSSLELGDSALYFCASSAGQGFNQPQHFGDGTRLSIL.

The V gene is TRBV3-1 (or the pseudogene TRBV3-2), the J gene TRBJ1-4; 9 bases map to TRBD1. Trimming removed 1 base from V and 8 bases from J; junction bases left unmatched: 5. This CDR3 comprises 15 residues. CDR1 and CDR2 from the germline V gene are LGHDT and YNNKEL (reference sequence). DNA of the CDR3: TGTGCCAGCAGCCAAGGGGACAGGGTCACCGAAAAACTGTTTTTT. Its translation is CASSQGDRVTEKLFF.

The rearrangement links TRBV6-1 to TRBJ2-6, with D maybe TRBD2 (6 bases). Trimming cost V 0 bases and J 0 bases, with 18 bases left between them. In germline, CDR1 is MNHNS, CDR2 SASEGT. CDR3 length equals 20 residues. DNA of the CDR3: TGTGCCAGCAGTGAAGCGCTAAGGGGCCCGGGAGCCTCTGGGGCCAACGTCCTGACTTTC. Translating it yields CASSEALRGPGASGANVLTF.

The gene calls are TRBV18 and TRBJ2-5, with a tentative D call TRBD2 (5 bases). Germline V lookup: CDR1 KGHSH, CDR2 LQKENI. With 2 bases removed from V and 5 bases from J, the gap between germline ends came to 12 bases. CDR3 size: 14 residues. The CDR3 sequence: CASSPFEGKETQYF. CDR3 sequence (DNA): TGTGCCAGCTCACCATTTGAGGGAAAGGAGACCCAGTACTTC.

The J gene is TRBJ1-4, the V gene TRBV27; 10 bases align to TRBD1. V shed 4 bases and J 12 bases; nucleotides not matched to a gene: 5. The CDR3 contains 13 residues. CDR1 MNHEY and CDR2 SMNVEV come from the germline V gene (reference sequence). The CDR3 spells CASSYHGQGELFF. In DNA, the CDR3 is TGTGCCAGCAGTTACCATGGACAGGGGGAACTGTTTTTT.

This clone came up a few times. The V gene is TRBV3-1 (or the pseudogene TRBV3-2), the J gene TRBJ2-1; 8 nucleotides agree with TRBD2. The CDR3 has 16 amino acids. Trimming at V came to 0 bases and at J to 8 bases, leaving 9 bases not matched to a gene. CDR1 and CDR2 from the germline V gene are LGHDT and YNNKEL (reference sequence). CDR3 region: CASSQDYGRAGDEQFF. The CDR3, as DNA: TGTGCCAGCAGCCAAGATTACGGGAGGGCCGGGGATGAGCAGTTCTTC.

The table lists this clone with a few counts. The chain combines TRBV7-9 with TRBJ1-2, with 11 nucleotides matching TRBD1. From germline, CDR1 is SEHNR and CDR2 FQNEAQ (reference sequence). CDR3 length: 15 amino acids. V gave up 6 bases and J gave up 7 bases; unmatched junction bases: 10. The CDR3 reads CASSDPDRGRGGYTF. CDR3 nucleotide sequence: TGTGCCAGCAGTGACCCGGACAGGGGGCGCGGTGGCTACACCTTC. The entire variable domain, with the rest obtained from reference TRBV7-9 and TRBJ1-2, is as follows: DTGVSQNPRHKITKRGQNVTFRCDPISEHNRLYWYRQTLGQGPEFLTYFQNEAQLEKSRLLSDRFSAERPKGSFSTLEIQRTEQGDSAMYLCASSDPDRGRGGYTFGSGTRLTVV.

The chain is built from TRBV7-9 and TRBJ2-1; TRBD2 matches 8 bases. Germline-derived CDR1 and CDR2 are SEHNR and FQNEAQ (reference sequence). Trimming at V came to 2 bases and at J to 1 base, leaving 4 bases not matched to a gene. The CDR3 consists of 16 residues. CDR3 coding DNA: TGTGCCAGCAGCTTATTGGCTAGCGGGTCCTACAATGAGCAGTTCTTC. Amino acids: CASSLLASGSYNEQFF.

This clone came up once. The chain has TRBV19 and TRBJ2-7, with D perhaps TRBD2 (6 bases). V was trimmed by 7 bases and J by 6 bases, leaving 19 bases between them. Germline lookup yields CDR1 LNHDA and CDR2 SQIVND (reference sequence). The CDR3 sequence is 14 residues long. CDR3 region: CASTLRAGIGEQYF. As DNA, the CDR3 is TGTGCCAGTACCCTCCGGGCGGGAATTGGCGAGCAGTACTTC. Looking up the rest from reference TRBV19 and TRBJ2-7 gives the full variable domain: DGGITQSPKYLFRKEGQNVTLSCEQNLNHDAMYWYRQDPGQGLRLIYYSQIVNDFQKGDIAEGYSVSREKKESFPLTVTSAQKNPTAFYLCASTLRAGIGEQYFGPGTRLTVT.

CDR3 bases: TGTGCCAGCAGAGGGGGACTAGCGCCCTACGAGCAGTACTTC. Translated: CASRGGLAPYEQYF. The rearrangement joins TRBV2 to TRBJ2-7; 10 positions agree with TRBD2. This CDR3 has 14 residues. From germline, CDR1 is SNHLY and CDR2 FYNNEI. J was trimmed by 2 bases and V by 6 bases; bases with no gene match: 4.

CDR3 amino acids: CASSQAWGLTNEKLFF. As DNA, the CDR3 is TGTGCCAGCAGCCAAGCGTGGGGGCTCACTAATGAAAAACTGTTTTTT. This chain links TRBV3-1 (or the pseudogene TRBV3-2) with TRBJ1-4; D is possibly TRBD1 (6 bases). Germline CDR1 reads LGHDT; CDR2 reads YNNKEL (reference sequence). The CDR3 extends over 16 amino acids. V was pared by 1 base and J by 2 bases, with 11 bases between.

This rearrangement joins TRBV19 to TRBJ2-7; D remains ambiguous. V lost 4 bases, J lost 6 bases, and 16 bases lay in between. Germline V CDR1 and CDR2: LNHDA, SQIVND (reference sequence). There are 14 residues in the CDR3. The CDR3 loop is CASSNPGPGFEQYF. Here the CDR3 DNA reads TGTGCCAGTAGTAATCCGGGTCCCGGGTTCGAGCAGTACTTC.

The CDR3 sequence is CATGGGGTEAFF. As DNA, the CDR3 is TGTGCCACCGGGGGGGGAGGCACTGAAGCTTTCTTT. The chain links TRBV28 to TRBJ1-1; D is perhaps TRBD1 (5 bases). Trimming cost V 10 bases and J 4 bases, with 13 bases left between them. The CDR3 is 12 amino acids. CDR1 and CDR2 from the germline V gene are MDHEN and SYDVKM.

This chain connects TRBV4-3 to TRBJ1-1; the match to TRBD1 covers 7 bases. Germline CDR1 and CDR2: LGHNA and YSLEER. With 5 bases clipped from V and 1 base from J, the junction kept 7 bases outside the gene matches. The CDR3 spans 15 residues. CDR3 DNA sequence: TGCGCCAGCAGCTTGTCCCGGGACAGGAACACTGAAGCTTTCTTT. It codes for CASSLSRDRNTEAFF.

V gene TRBV5-4 combines with J gene TRBJ1-3, with no clear D. The CDR3 is 15 residues long. Germline CDR1 reads SGHNT; CDR2 reads YYREEE (reference sequence). Trimming cost V 1 base and J 2 bases, with 10 bases left between them. CDR3 in amino acids: CASSLKFGAGNTIYF. DNA of the CDR3: TGTGCCAGCAGCTTGAAGTTCGGGGCTGGAAACACCATATATTTT. Combining the CDR3 with reference TRBV5-4 and TRBJ1-3 gives the whole variable domain ETGVTQSPTHLIKTRGQQVTLRCSSQSGHNTVSWYQQALGQGPQFIFQYYREEENGRGNFPPRFSGLQFPNYSSELNVNALELDDSALYLCASSLKFGAGNTIYFGEGSWLTVV.

The chain carries TRBV9 and TRBJ1-6; the D gene is possibly TRBD1 (5 bases). Trimming cost V 0 bases and J 10 bases, with 11 bases left between them. CDR1 SGDLS and CDR2 YYNGEE come from the germline V gene. The CDR3 is 14 amino acids. The CDR3, as DNA: TGTGCCAGCAGCGTAGGGGGCGGAGCGTCACCCCTCCACTTT. It encodes CASSVGGGASPLHF.

In nucleotides, the CDR3 is TGTGCCAGCAGCCAGCGGGAGGGTAATGAGCAGTTCTTC. Its translation is CASSQREGNEQFF. The chain has TRBV11-3 and TRBJ2-1, with 10 bases identical to TRBD2. Germline lookup yields CDR1 SGHNT and CDR2 YENEEA. The V segment lost 5 bases and the J segment 7 bases; nucleotides outside the gene matches: 2. The CDR3 runs to 13 residues.

V gene TRBV29-1 combines with J gene TRBJ2-1, with 11 bases matching TRBD2. Germline assignment: CDR1 SQVTM and CDR2 ANQGSEA. The CDR3 has 14 residues. V shed 6 bases, J shed 4 bases, and the junction held 5 bases outside the gene matches. CDR3 nucleotide sequence: TGCAGCGTAGATAGCGGGAGGGGGTACAATGAGCAGTTCTTC. This gives the protein CSVDSGRGYNEQFF.

The genes are TRBV6-5 and TRBJ2-7; 7 bases agree with TRBD1. V gave up 2 bases and J gave up 2 bases; unmatched junction bases: 6. This CDR3 contains 15 residues. Germline V gene sequence: CDR1 MNHEY, CDR2 SVGAGI. CDR3 in amino acids: CASSYEGQSPYEQYF. As DNA, the CDR3 is TGTGCCAGCAGTTACGAGGGACAGTCACCCTACGAGCAGTACTTC.